These T cell receptor beta chains were read from a single sample in a study of cytomegalovirus exposure and HLA in healthy donors. Method: immunoSEQ multiplex PCR; TCRdb's copy keeps in-frame clones and lacks some. The data hold roughly 180,000 clones, with about four fifths observed a single time. The specimen was PBMCs. Receptor source: a man between 18 and 35 years old in good health and CMV-seronegative. The CDR3 runs from the conserved cysteine through the conserved F or W. Fields, in order: D gene, clone size, J gene, V gene, CDR3 protein, CDR3 DNA. The D gene is left open where the match is weak. The size entry is marked missing in some rows and otherwise reads once, few, many or a size class.

D: TRBD1
size: -
J: TRBJ1-2
V: TRBV13
CDR3: CASSHRDRVVQNYGYTF
DNA: TGTGCCAGCAGCCACCGGGACAGGGTTGTGCAGAACTATGGCTACACCTTC

D: -
size: -
J: TRBJ2-7
V: TRBV18
CDR3: CASSPLPGSYEQYF
DNA: TGTGCCAGCTCACCTCTACCGGGATCCTACGAGCAGTACTTC

D: TRBD2
size: -
J: TRBJ2-1
V: TRBV5-1
CDR3: CASSFRFLAVPHEQFF
DNA: TGCGCCAGCAGCTTTCGATTTCTAGCGGTCCCGCATGAGCAGTTCTTC

D: -
size: -
J: TRBJ2-5
V: TRBV6-5
CDR3: CASRQGGEETQYF
DNA: TGTGCCAGCAGGCAGGGGGGTGAGGAGACCCAGTACTTC

D: -
size: -
J: TRBJ2-7
V: TRBV5-1
CDR3: CASSSQGENSYEQYF
DNA: TGCGCCAGCAGCTCACAGGGAGAAAACTCCTACGAGCAGTACTTC

D: -
size: -
J: TRBJ2-5
V: TRBV12-5
CDR3: CASGPGPWGEQYF
DNA: TGTGCTAGTGGCCCCGGACCTTGGGGGGAGCAGTACTTC

D: TRBD1
size: few
J: TRBJ1-4
V: TRBV7-2
CDR3: CASSPGDSRIGKLFF
DNA: TGTGCCAGCAGCCCCGGGGACAGCCGGATTGGAAAACTGTTTTTT

D: -
size: -
J: TRBJ1-6
V: TRBV18
CDR3: CASSPPRTGNSYNSPLHF
DNA: TGTGCCAGCTCACCACCCAGAACCGGGAACAGTTATAATTCACCCCTCCACTTT

D: TRBD1
size: -
J: TRBJ1-4
V: TRBV9
CDR3: CASSVGRGASEKLFF
DNA: TGTGCCAGCAGCGTAGGCAGGGGGGCTAGCGAAAAACTGTTTTTT

D: -
size: -
J: TRBJ2-1
V: TRBV28
CDR3: CASSLVGDYEQFF
DNA: TGTGCCAGCAGTTTGGTAGGGGACTATGAGCAGTTCTTC

D: -
size: -
J: TRBJ2-3
V: TRBV29-1
CDR3: CSVYQDFHLNTDTQYF
DNA: TGCAGCGTTTATCAGGACTTCCACTTGAACACAGATACGCAGTATTTT

D: -
size: once
J: TRBJ2-1
V: TRBV19
CDR3: CASSITHAGYNEQFF
DNA: TGTGCCAGTAGTATAACGCATGCCGGTTACAATGAGCAGTTCTTC

D: -
size: once
J: TRBJ1-4
V: TRBV5-1
CDR3: CASSLLLGNEKLFF
DNA: TGCGCCAGCAGCTTGCTCTTGGGCAATGAAAAACTGTTTTTT

D: -
size: -
J: TRBJ2-7
V: TRBV11-2
CDR3: CASSFSPYEQYF
DNA: TGTGCCAGCAGCTTCTCCCCCTACGAGCAGTACTTC

D: TRBD1
size: -
J: TRBJ1-2
V: TRBV2
CDR3: CASSHGQDLGYTF
DNA: TGTGCCAGCAGCCACGGACAGGATCTGGGCTACACCTTC

D: TRBD1
size: -
J: TRBJ1-1
V: TRBV11-1
CDR3: CASSPGQEGAFF
DNA: TGTGCCAGCAGCCCTGGACAGGAAGGAGCTTTCTTT

D: TRBD2
size: -
J: TRBJ2-1
V: TRBV5-4
CDR3: CASSVRGGAENEQFF
DNA: TGTGCCAGCAGCGTTCGCGGGGGGGCTGAGAATGAGCAGTTCTTC

D: TRBD1
size: once
J: TRBJ2-7
V: TRBV7-6
CDR3: CASSLEGTGGGKQYF
DNA: TGTGCCAGCAGCTTAGAAGGGACAGGGGGGGGAAAGCAGTACTTC

D: TRBD2
size: -
J: TRBJ2-2
V: TRBV11-3
CDR3: CASSSSRAGGLDGELFF
DNA: TGTGCCAGCAGCTCCTCTCGAGCGGGAGGATTGGACGGGGAGCTGTTTTTT

D: -
size: few
J: TRBJ2-1
V: TRBV19
CDR3: CASRTHNEQFF
DNA: TGTGCCAGCCGGACTCACAATGAGCAGTTCTTC

D: -
size: once
J: TRBJ2-1
V: TRBV7-6
CDR3: CASSLEVRGTNEQFF
DNA: TGTGCCAGCAGCTTAGAAGTCAGGGGTACCAATGAGCAGTTCTTC

D: -
size: once
J: TRBJ2-3
V: TRBV28
CDR3: CASSSADRQTDTQYF
DNA: TGTGCCAGCAGCTCCGCAGACCGACAGACAGATACGCAGTATTTT

D: -
size: -
J: TRBJ1-4
V: TRBV18
CDR3: CASSLSSRVAEKLFF
DNA: TGTGCCAGCTCACTGAGCAGCAGGGTTGCTGAAAAACTGTTTTTT

D: -
size: -
J: TRBJ1-4
V: TRBV29-1
CDR3: CSVELGGADEKLFF
DNA: TGCAGCGTTGAACTCGGTGGGGCCGATGAAAAACTGTTTTTT

D: TRBD1
size: -
J: TRBJ2-7
V: TRBV5-1
CDR3: CASSLGDSAYEQYF
DNA: TGCGCCAGCAGCCTGGGGGACAGCGCCTACGAGCAGTACTTC

D: TRBD1
size: -
J: TRBJ1-1
V: TRBV10-2
CDR3: CACGTGGTAFF
DNA: TGCGCCTGCGGGACAGGGGGCACAGCTTTCTTT

D: TRBD1
size: -
J: TRBJ2-2
V: TRBV7-3
CDR3: CASSSDRDYTGELFF
DNA: TGTGCCAGCAGCTCAGACAGGGATTACACCGGGGAGCTGTTTTTT

D: -
size: -
J: TRBJ2-7
V: TRBV4-1
CDR3: CASSQVEGANEQYF
DNA: TGCGCCAGCAGCCAAGTAGAAGGGGCCAACGAGCAGTACTTC

D: -
size: -
J: TRBJ2-3
V: TRBV28
CDR3: CASRQSFADTQYF
DNA: TGTGCCAGCAGACAGTCCTTTGCAGATACGCAGTATTTT

D: -
size: -
J: TRBJ1-2
V: TRBV5-1
CDR3: CASSTRESLGGYTF
DNA: TGCGCCAGCAGCACCAGGGAAAGTCTGGGTGGCTACACCTTC

D: TRBD1
size: -
J: TRBJ2-7
V: TRBV5-3
CDR3: CARSLRDRSSYEQYF
DNA: TGTGCCAGAAGCTTGAGGGACAGGAGTTCCTACGAGCAGTACTTC

D: TRBD1
size: once
J: TRBJ2-7
V: TRBV4-3
CDR3: CASSQGSGTGFYEQYF
DNA: TGCGCCAGCAGCCAGGGTTCCGGGACAGGGTTCTACGAGCAGTACTTC

D: TRBD1
size: few
J: TRBJ2-7
V: TRBV2
CDR3: CASRQSRDSYEQYF
DNA: TGTGCCAGCAGACAAAGCCGGGACAGCTACGAGCAGTACTTC

D: TRBD1
size: few
J: TRBJ1-5
V: TRBV5-1
CDR3: CASSLTGDSNQPQHF
DNA: TGCGCCAGCAGCTTGACAGGGGATAGCAATCAGCCCCAGCATTTT

D: TRBD1
size: -
J: TRBJ2-7
V: TRBV7-9
CDR3: CASSVPGQSYEQYF
DNA: TGTGCCAGCAGCGTACCGGGACAGAGCTACGAGCAGTACTTC

D: TRBD1
size: -
J: TRBJ1-2
V: TRBV29-1
CDR3: CSGRGGPNSNYGYTF
DNA: TGCAGCGGGAGAGGGGGCCCCAATTCAAACTATGGCTACACCTTC

D: -
size: -
J: TRBJ2-7
V: TRBV27
CDR3: CASSSLQGFHEQYF
DNA: TGTGCCAGCAGTTCCTTACAGGGTTTCCACGAGCAGTACTTC

D: -
size: -
J: TRBJ1-1
V: TRBV18
CDR3: CASSPPGPRNTEAFF
DNA: TGTGCCAGCTCACCACCGGGGCCAAGGAACACTGAAGCTTTCTTT

D: -
size: -
J: TRBJ2-5
V: TRBV11-1
CDR3: CASSLGVQETQYF
DNA: TGTGCCAGCAGCTTAGGCGTACAAGAGACCCAGTACTTC

D: TRBD1
size: few
J: TRBJ1-1
V: TRBV5-1
CDR3: CASSLEGTVNTEAFF
DNA: TGCGCCAGCAGCTTGGAAGGGACAGTGAACACTGAAGCTTTCTTT

D: -
size: once
J: TRBJ1-1
V: TRBV7-9
CDR3: CASSSLGGENTEAFF
DNA: TGTGCCAGCAGCTCGCTGGGAGGGGAGAACACTGAAGCTTTCTTT

D: -
size: -
J: TRBJ1-2
V: TRBV2
CDR3: CASRAHGANYGYTF
DNA: TGTGCCAGCAGGGCCCACGGAGCTAACTATGGCTACACCTTC

D: TRBD1
size: -
J: TRBJ1-2
V: TRBV28
CDR3: CASSTWGTAPGGYTF
DNA: TGTGCCAGCAGTACCTGGGGGACAGCTCCTGGAGGCTACACCTTC

D: -
size: -
J: TRBJ2-5
V: TRBV11-2
CDR3: CASSLVGEETQYF
DNA: TGTGCCAGCAGCTTAGTAGGGGAAGAGACCCAGTACTTC

D: -
size: -
J: TRBJ2-2
V: TRBV10-3
CDR3: CAIPGRGNTGELFF
DNA: TGTGCCATCCCCGGCAGGGGTAACACCGGGGAGCTGTTTTTT

D: TRBD1
size: few
J: TRBJ2-2
V: TRBV11-2
CDR3: CASSPQGGNTGELFF
DNA: TGTGCCAGCAGCCCACAGGGGGGGAACACCGGGGAGCTGTTTTTT

D: -
size: -
J: TRBJ2-2
V: TRBV18
CDR3: CASSPRKARGLMNTGELFF
DNA: TGTGCCAGCTCACCACGTAAGGCCAGGGGACTAATGAACACCGGGGAGCTGTTTTTT

D: -
size: -
J: TRBJ2-7
V: TRBV5-1
CDR3: CASSTEGYEQYF
DNA: TGCGCCAGCAGCACCGAGGGCTACGAGCAGTACTTC